This T cell receptor beta chain was identified during a study of T cell clonotyping in hematopoietic cell transplantation. Study-level findings and limits: CD4 and CD8 repertoire contributions could not be separated without sorting. Graft donor and pretransplant recipient Inverse Simpson Index values predicted broader posttransplant TCR diversity.

This CDR3 is built from 16 residues. Germline-derived CDR1 and CDR2 are LNHDA and SQIVND (reference sequence). J lost 6 bases, V lost 3 bases, and 10 bases had no gene match. The assay was immunoSEQ multiplex PCR, and TCRdb's table has in-frame clones only and misses some. The table shows approximately 7,500 clones, with around 89% occurring only once. With regard to this clone: Its target is not known.

This sequence was found in a male patient younger than 35 who had an allogeneic stem cell transplant from a related donor, so the T cells may come from the graft donor. Some clones in this sample may be carry-over from other donors' samples. V usage is TRBV19 and J usage is TRBJ2-4; 8 nucleotides align to TRBD1. Sequencing used PBMCs, obtained 100 days after allogeneic stem cell transplant. The CDR3: CASSMGQVWGINIQYF. CDR3 DNA: TGTGCCAGTAGTATGGGACAGGTTTGGGGTATAAACATTCAGTACTTC. The whole variable domain, remainder taken from reference TRBV19 and TRBJ2-4, is DGGITQSPKYLFRKEGQNVTLSCEQNLNHDAMYWYRQDPGQGLRLIYYSQIVNDFQKGDIAEGYSVSREKKESFPLTVTSAQKNPTAFYLCASSMGQVWGINIQYFGAGTRLSVL.